The 17 T cell receptor beta chains given below trace back to one sample, sequenced in a study of blood T cell repertoires in COVID-19. Profiled with immunoSEQ multiplex PCR; TCRdb holds only in-frame clones, not every one. The sample has some 380,000 clones, roughly 87% seen once. The sample consisted of PBMCs or T cells enriched from blood (not recorded which). Receptors originate from a woman aged 40 to 49 with acute COVID-19.

The gene calls are TRBV27 and TRBJ2-1; 9 bases map to TRBD1. V gave up 3 bases and J gave up 12 bases; unmatched junction bases: 3. The germline CDR1 and CDR2 sequences are MNHEY and SMNVEV (reference sequence). The CDR3 totals 12 residues. In DNA, the CDR3 is TGTGCCAGCAGTTTGGGACAGGGACCGCAGTTCTTC. It encodes CASSLGQGPQFF.

The chain links TRBV10-2 to TRBJ1-2, with 7 bases fitting TRBD1. V gave up 6 bases and J gave up 1 base; unmatched junction bases: 5. The CDR3 sequence is 14 residues long. Germline V CDR1 and CDR2: WSHSY, SAAADI. The CDR3 DNA reads TGCGCCAGCAGCGACAGGGATTTTAACTATGGCTACACCTTC. Its translation: CASSDRDFNYGYTF.

This clone has a single count. The CDR3 sequence is CASSLAGTATEAFF. The CDR3 DNA reads as TGCGCCAGCAGCTTGGCCGGGACAGCCACTGAAGCTTTCTTT. V is TRBV5-1 and J is TRBJ1-1, with 7 bases lining up with TRBD1. The CDR3 has 14 residues. After removal of 0 bases from V and 4 bases from J, the junction contained 3 bases not matched to a gene. Germline V gene lookup returns CDR1 SGHRS and CDR2 YFSETQ.

V usage is TRBV7-9 and J usage is TRBJ2-5; 8 bases fit TRBD1. Germline lookup yields CDR1 SEHNR and CDR2 FQNEAQ (reference sequence). With V trimmed by 0 bases and J by 3 bases, 3 bases remained unmatched. This CDR3 spans 15 amino acids. The DNA of the CDR3 is TGTGCCAGCAGCTTAGCCGACAGGGGAGAAGAGACCCAGTACTTC. Translated: CASSLADRGEETQYF.

In its sample, this clone was seen once. In the same sample, other DNA sequences code for this CDR3. J is TRBJ2-2 and V is TRBV5-1; 7 bases match TRBD1. This CDR3 has 15 residues. With 4 bases clipped from V and 0 bases from J, the junction kept 3 bases outside the gene matches. Germline V CDR1 and CDR2: SGHRS, YFSETQ. The CDR3 loop reads CASSVGTANTGELFF. The CDR3 bases are TGCGCCAGCAGCGTCGGGACAGCGAACACCGGGGAGCTGTTTTTT.

The rearrangement links TRBV3-1 (or the pseudogene TRBV3-2) to TRBJ1-1; D uncertain. V lost 1 base and J 1 base, leaving 10 bases between the germline ends. The length of the CDR3 is 15 residues. CDR1 is LGHDT and CDR2 is YNNKEL in the germline V gene (reference sequence). The CDR3 protein is CASSQGRRSNTEAFF. In nucleotides, the CDR3 is TGTGCCAGCAGCCAAGGCAGGCGATCGAACACTGAAGCTTTCTTT.

This clone appeared once. This rearrangement joins TRBV30 to TRBJ1-5; possible D gene TRBD1, 5 bases. Trimming removed 2 bases from V and 4 bases from J, with 24 bases in between. Germline lookup yields CDR1 GTSNPN and CDR2 SVGIG (reference sequence). The CDR3 length is 18 residues. The CDR3 loop is CAWSIQRGGVPGNQPQHF. The CDR3 DNA reads TGTGCCTGGAGTATTCAGAGGGGAGGGGTTCCGGGAAATCAGCCCCAGCATTTT.

V is TRBV27 and J is TRBJ2-2, with TRBD1 as a possible D gene (5 bases). Trimming took off 6 bases at V and 7 bases at J, with 18 bases between the two ends. The CDR3 length is 15 residues. Germline CDR1 reads MNHEY; CDR2 reads SMNVEV (reference sequence). The CDR3 spells CASRPVAGLNGELFF. The CDR3 DNA reads as TGTGCCAGCAGACCCGTTGCAGGGTTGAACGGGGAGCTGTTTTTT.

V usage is TRBV6-1 and J usage is TRBJ1-5, with D maybe TRBD1 (5 bases). Deletions cut 4 bases from V and 7 bases from J, with 11 bases between. CDR1 is MNHNS, CDR2 SASEGT, per germline. This CDR3 contains 13 residues. The CDR3, as DNA: TGTGCCAGCAGTGCAGGGAGGGGACAGCCCCAGCATTTT. Encoded protein: CASSAGRGQPQHF.

The chain uses TRBV5-8 and TRBJ1-2; D not resolved. The germline V and J ends were trimmed by 4 bases and 4 bases, with 14 bases remaining between them. Per germline, CDR1 SGHTS and CDR2 YDEGEE. This CDR3 region has 14 residues. The CDR3 loop is CASSIVGGGYGYTF. CDR3 bases: TGTGCCAGCAGCATCGTTGGAGGAGGCTATGGCTACACCTTC.

V and J are TRBV10-3 and TRBJ1-2, with 8 nucleotides matching TRBD1. This CDR3 is 14 amino acids long. CDR1 and CDR2 (germline): ENHRY, SYGVKD. V lost 6 bases to trimming and J lost 5 bases; unmatched junction nucleotides: 8. CDR3 sequence (DNA): TGTGCCATCAGCCAACAGGGGGTTGAGTATGGCTACACCTTC. Translating gives CAISQQGVEYGYTF.

This chain joins TRBV7-9 and TRBJ2-3; weak D call: TRBD1 (6 bases). Germline-derived CDR1 and CDR2 are SEHNR and FQNEAQ (reference sequence). Trimming left V 5 bases short and J 0 bases short, with 15 bases between. The CDR3 consists of 16 residues. The CDR3 is CASSPMGTRSTDTQYF. DNA for the CDR3: TGTGCCAGCAGCCCAATGGGGACACGTAGCACAGATACGCAGTATTTT.

The genes are TRBV29-1 and TRBJ1-1; no clear D. The CDR3 is 13 residues long. V was clipped by 5 bases and J by 4 bases, with 14 bases between them. Germline V gene data show CDR1 as SQVTM and CDR2 as ANQGSEA. CDR3 nucleotide sequence: TGCAGCGTTCTTGGGCAAGTAAGCACTGAAGCTTTCTTT. This translates into CSVLGQVSTEAFF.

The chain joins TRBV2 to TRBJ2-3, with 8 bases that match TRBD2. V dropped 8 bases and J dropped 2; count of bases not matched to a gene: 6. The CDR3 runs 14 residues. CDR1 and CDR2 from the germline V gene are SNHLY and FYNNEI. This CDR3 reads CASRLAPNTDTQYF. The CDR3 bases are TGTGCCAGCCGACTAGCGCCGAACACAGATACGCAGTATTTT. The whole variable domain, remainder taken from reference TRBV2 and TRBJ2-3, is EPEVTQTPSHQVTQMGQEVILRCVPISNHLYFYWYRQILGQKVEFLVSFYNNEISEKSEIFDDQFSVERPDGSNFTLKIRSTKLEDSAMYFCASRLAPNTDTQYFGPGTRLTVL.

The chain employs TRBV10-3 and TRBJ1-5; no definite D call. CDR1 is ENHRY, CDR2 SYGVKD, per germline. Trimming removed 6 bases from V and 6 bases from J, with 18 bases in between. This CDR3 has 15 amino acids. The CDR3 sequence is CAISQAQLAGQPQHF. DNA for the CDR3: TGTGCCATCAGCCAGGCCCAGCTTGCGGGTCAGCCCCAGCATTTT.

The gene calls are TRBV4-1 and TRBJ2-1; D call uncertain. This CDR3 region has 14 residues. V was pared by 3 bases and J by 4 bases, with 10 bases between. The germline V gene encodes CDR1 MGHRA and CDR2 YSYEKL. The CDR3 loop is CASSHNWAYNEQFF. CDR3 DNA: TGCGCCAGCAGCCATAATTGGGCATACAATGAGCAGTTCTTC.

J is TRBJ2-1 and V is TRBV7-8; perhaps TRBD1 as D (6 bases). V was clipped by 1 base and J by 5 bases, with 15 bases between them. Germline CDR1 SGHVS, CDR2 FQNEAQ. This CDR3 is 16 amino acids long. For the CDR3, the DNA is TGTGCCAGCAGCTTAGGTGGGTTTACAGGGAACAATGAGCAGTTCTTC. Protein sequence: CASSLGGFTGNNEQFF.